The clone carrying this TCR beta chain was found a few times. Its target is not known. This entry comes from a study of T-cell memory formation after mild COVID-19. Background on the study: Largely, TCR clusters stayed within a single donor.

From the 5' RACE reads, TCRdb called clonotypes with MiXCR, one entry per CDR3 protein. The table lists 270,000 or so distinct CDR3 sequences, around 15% of them singletons. Whole-study results and caveats: Contracting CD4+ clones sat mainly in CM and EM; CD8+ in EMRA.

Germline assignment: CDR1 ENHRY and CDR2 SYGVKD. The CDR3 covers 14 residues. The germline V and J ends were trimmed by 0 bases and 1 base, with 6 bases remaining between them. The sequence derives from a man between 18 and 29 years old who had mild COVID-19 (a few samples of this study predate the infection). Cell type and time point are not known. The chain carries TRBV10-3 and TRBJ1-1, with a weak D call TRBD1 (5 bases). Input material: PBMCs or a T cell subset sorted from them (not recorded which). The CDR3 sequence: CAISESRGNTEAFF. The CDR3 nucleotides read TGTGCCATCAGTGAGTCGAGGGGGAACACTGAAGCTTTCTTT.